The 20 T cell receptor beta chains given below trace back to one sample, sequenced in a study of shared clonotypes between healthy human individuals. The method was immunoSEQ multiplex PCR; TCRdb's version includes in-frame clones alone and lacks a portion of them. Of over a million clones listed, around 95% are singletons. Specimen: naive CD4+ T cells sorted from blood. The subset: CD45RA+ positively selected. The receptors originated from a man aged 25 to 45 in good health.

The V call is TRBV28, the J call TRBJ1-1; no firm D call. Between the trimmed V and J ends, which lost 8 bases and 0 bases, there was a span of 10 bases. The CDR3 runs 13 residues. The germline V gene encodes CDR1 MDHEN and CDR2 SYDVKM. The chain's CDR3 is CASEGDLNTEAFF. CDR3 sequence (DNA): TGTGCCAGCGAGGGAGATTTGAACACTGAAGCTTTCTTT.

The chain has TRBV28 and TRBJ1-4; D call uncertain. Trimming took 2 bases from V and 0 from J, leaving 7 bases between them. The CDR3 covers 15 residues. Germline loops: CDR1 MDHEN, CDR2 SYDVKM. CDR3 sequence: CASSLGGSTNEKLFF. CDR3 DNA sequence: TGTGCCAGCAGTTTAGGCGGGTCAACTAATGAAAAACTGTTTTTT.

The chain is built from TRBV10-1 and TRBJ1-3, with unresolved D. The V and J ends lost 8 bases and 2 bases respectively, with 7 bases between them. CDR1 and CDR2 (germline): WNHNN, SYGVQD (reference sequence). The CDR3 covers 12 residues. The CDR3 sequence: CASGLAGNTIYF. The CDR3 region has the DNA TGCGCCAGCGGGTTAGCTGGAAACACCATATATTTT.

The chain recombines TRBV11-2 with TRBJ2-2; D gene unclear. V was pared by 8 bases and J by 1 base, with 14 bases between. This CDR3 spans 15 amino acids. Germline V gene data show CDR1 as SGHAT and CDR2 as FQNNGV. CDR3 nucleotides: TGTGCCAGCTCATCCCATTCCGGGAACACCGGGGAGCTGTTTTTT. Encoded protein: CASSSHSGNTGELFF.

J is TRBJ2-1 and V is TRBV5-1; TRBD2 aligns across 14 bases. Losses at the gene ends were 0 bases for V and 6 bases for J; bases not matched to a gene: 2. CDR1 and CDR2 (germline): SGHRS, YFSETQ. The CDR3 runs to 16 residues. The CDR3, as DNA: TGCGCCAGCAGCTTGGGACTAGCGGGAGGGCCCAATGAGCAGTTCTTC. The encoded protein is CASSLGLAGGPNEQFF. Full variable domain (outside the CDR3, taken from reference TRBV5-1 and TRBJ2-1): KAGVTQTPRYLIKTRGQQVTLSCSPISGHRSVSWYQQTPGQGLQFLFEYFSETQRNKGNFPGRFSGRQFSNSRSEMNVSTLELGDSALYLCASSLGLAGGPNEQFFGPGTRLTVL.

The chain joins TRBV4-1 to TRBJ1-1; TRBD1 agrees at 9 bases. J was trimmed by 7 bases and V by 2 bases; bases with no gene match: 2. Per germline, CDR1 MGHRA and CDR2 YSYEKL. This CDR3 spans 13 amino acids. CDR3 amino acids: CASSQRGQGEAFF. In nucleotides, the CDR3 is TGCGCCAGCAGCCAAAGGGGACAGGGTGAAGCTTTCTTT.

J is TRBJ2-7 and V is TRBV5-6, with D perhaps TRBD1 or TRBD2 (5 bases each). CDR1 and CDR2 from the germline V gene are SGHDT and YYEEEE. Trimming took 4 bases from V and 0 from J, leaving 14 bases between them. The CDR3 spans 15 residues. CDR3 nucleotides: TGTGCCAGCAGCGTGGGACCCCAGGTCTCCTACGAGCAGTACTTC. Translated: CASSVGPQVSYEQYF.

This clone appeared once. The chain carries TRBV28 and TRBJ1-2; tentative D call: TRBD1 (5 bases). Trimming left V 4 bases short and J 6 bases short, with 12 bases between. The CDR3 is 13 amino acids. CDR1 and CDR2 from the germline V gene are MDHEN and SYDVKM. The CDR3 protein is CASSYVIGDGYTF. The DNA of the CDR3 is TGTGCCAGCAGTTACGTTATAGGGGATGGCTACACCTTC.

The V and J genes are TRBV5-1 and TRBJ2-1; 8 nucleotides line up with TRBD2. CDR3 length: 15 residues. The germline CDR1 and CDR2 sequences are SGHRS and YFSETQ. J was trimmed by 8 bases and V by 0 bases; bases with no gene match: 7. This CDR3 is CASSLAGTRVYEQFF. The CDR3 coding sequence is TGCGCCAGCAGCTTGGCCGGGACTAGGGTCTATGAGCAGTTCTTC. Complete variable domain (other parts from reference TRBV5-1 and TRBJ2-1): KAGVTQTPRYLIKTRGQQVTLSCSPISGHRSVSWYQQTPGQGLQFLFEYFSETQRNKGNFPGRFSGRQFSNSRSEMNVSTLELGDSALYLCASSLAGTRVYEQFFGPGTRLTVL.

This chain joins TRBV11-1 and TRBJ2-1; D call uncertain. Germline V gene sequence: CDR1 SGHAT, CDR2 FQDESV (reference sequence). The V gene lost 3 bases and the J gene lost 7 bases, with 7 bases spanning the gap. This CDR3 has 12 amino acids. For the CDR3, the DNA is TGTGCCAGCAGCTTGAAGGGTAATGAGCAGTTCTTC. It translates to CASSLKGNEQFF.

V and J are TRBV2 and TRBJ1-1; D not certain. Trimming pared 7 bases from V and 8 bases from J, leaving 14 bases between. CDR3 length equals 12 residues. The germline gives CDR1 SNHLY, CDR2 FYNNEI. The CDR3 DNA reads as TGTGCCAGCACGGGGAATTCTCGGGAAGCTTTCTTT. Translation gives CASTGNSREAFF.

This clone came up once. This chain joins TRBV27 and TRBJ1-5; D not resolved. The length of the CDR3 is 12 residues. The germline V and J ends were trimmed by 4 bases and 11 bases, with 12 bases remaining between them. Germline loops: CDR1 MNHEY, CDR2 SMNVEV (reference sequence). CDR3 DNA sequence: TGTGCCAGCAGTTCCTTTGGAAACTCCCAGCATTTT. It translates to CASSSFGNSQHF.

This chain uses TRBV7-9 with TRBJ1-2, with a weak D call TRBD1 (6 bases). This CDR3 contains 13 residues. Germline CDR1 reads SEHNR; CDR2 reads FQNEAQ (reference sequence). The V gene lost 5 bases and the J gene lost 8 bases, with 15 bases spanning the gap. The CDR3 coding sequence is TGTGCCAGCAGCGTAGGGGGAGTTGAGGGCTACACCTTC. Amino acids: CASSVGGVEGYTF.

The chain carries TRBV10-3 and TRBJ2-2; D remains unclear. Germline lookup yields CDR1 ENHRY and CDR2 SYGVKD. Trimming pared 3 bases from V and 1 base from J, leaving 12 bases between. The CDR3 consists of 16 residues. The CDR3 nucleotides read TGTGCCATCAGTGAAATCCCCAGCCGGAACACCGGGGAGCTGTTTTTT. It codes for CAISEIPSRNTGELFF.

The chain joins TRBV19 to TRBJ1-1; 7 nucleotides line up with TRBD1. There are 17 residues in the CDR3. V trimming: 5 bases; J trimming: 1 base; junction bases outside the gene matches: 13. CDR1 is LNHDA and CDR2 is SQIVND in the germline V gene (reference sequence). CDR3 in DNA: TGTGCCAGTAGTCTTGATATCGCCAGGGGGAAGAACACTGAAGCTTTCTTT. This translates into CASSLDIARGKNTEAFF.

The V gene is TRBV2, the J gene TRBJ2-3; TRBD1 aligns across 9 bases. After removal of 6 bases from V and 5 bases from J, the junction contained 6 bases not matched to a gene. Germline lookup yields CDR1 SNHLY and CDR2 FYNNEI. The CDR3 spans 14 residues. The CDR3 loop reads CASSLDRGEDTQYF. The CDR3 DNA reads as TGTGCCAGCAGCCTGGACAGGGGTGAAGATACGCAGTATTTT. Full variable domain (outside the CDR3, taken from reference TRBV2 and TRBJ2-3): EPEVTQTPSHQVTQMGQEVILRCVPISNHLYFYWYRQILGQKVEFLVSFYNNEISEKSEIFDDQFSVERPDGSNFTLKIRSTKLEDSAMYFCASSLDRGEDTQYFGPGTRLTVL.

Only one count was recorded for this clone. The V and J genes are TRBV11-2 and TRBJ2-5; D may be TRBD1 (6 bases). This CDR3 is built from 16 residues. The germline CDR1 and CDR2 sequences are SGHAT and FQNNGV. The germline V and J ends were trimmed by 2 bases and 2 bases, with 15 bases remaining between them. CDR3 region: CASSLFRQASQETQYF. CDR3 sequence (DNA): TGTGCCAGCAGCTTATTCCGACAGGCGTCGCAAGAGACCCAGTACTTC.

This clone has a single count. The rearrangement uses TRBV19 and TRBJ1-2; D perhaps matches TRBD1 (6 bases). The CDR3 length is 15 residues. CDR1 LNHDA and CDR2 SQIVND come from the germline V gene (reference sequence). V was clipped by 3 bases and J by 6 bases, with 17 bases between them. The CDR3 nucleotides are TGTGCCAGTAGTATGGCGGGGGGCAGGATGGATGGCTACACCTTC. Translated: CASSMAGGRMDGYTF.

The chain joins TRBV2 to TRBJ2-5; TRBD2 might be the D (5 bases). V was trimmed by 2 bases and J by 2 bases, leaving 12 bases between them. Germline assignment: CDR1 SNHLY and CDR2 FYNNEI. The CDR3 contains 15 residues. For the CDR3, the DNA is TGTGCCAGCAGTGAAAGGTCAGGACTTCAAGAGACCCAGTACTTC. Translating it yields CASSERSGLQETQYF.

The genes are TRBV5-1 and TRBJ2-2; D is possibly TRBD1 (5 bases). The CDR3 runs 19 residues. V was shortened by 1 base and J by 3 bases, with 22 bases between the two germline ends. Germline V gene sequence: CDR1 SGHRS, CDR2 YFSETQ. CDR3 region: CASSLLGAVKRGHTGELFF. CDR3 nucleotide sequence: TGCGCCAGCAGCTTGTTAGGCGCGGTCAAAAGGGGTCACACCGGGGAGCTGTTTTTT.